This T cell receptor (beta chain) was documented in a study of blood T cells in healthy people across ages. The study, taken as a whole, reports: Diversity estimates from one million T cells were considered underestimates. Roughly linear age-related decline in beta diversity appeared, significant by age 40.

The authors ran a second PCR of about 7 to 11 cycles using a sample-barcoded 5' primer and a J-beta primer mix. TCRdb redid the calling of the 5' RACE reads with MiXCR, one entry per CDR3 protein. The sample holds 2 million or so distinct CDR3 sequences, about 50% seen once. V was clipped by 3 bases and J by 2 bases, with 10 bases between them. Germline V CDR1 and CDR2: SGHTA, FQGNSA. The CDR3 runs to 14 residues. Peripheral blood, about 10 milliliters per donor, was collected. In this sample, this clonotype turned up once. Its antigen is undetermined. The rearrangement uses TRBV7-2 and TRBJ2-5, with D possibly TRBD2 on 5 matching bases. Specimen: blood. This sequence was found in a woman aged 40 to 55 in good health. The CDR3 reads CASSLGWRQETQYF. For the CDR3, the DNA is TGTGCCAGCAGCTTGGGATGGAGGCAAGAGACCCAGTACTTC.